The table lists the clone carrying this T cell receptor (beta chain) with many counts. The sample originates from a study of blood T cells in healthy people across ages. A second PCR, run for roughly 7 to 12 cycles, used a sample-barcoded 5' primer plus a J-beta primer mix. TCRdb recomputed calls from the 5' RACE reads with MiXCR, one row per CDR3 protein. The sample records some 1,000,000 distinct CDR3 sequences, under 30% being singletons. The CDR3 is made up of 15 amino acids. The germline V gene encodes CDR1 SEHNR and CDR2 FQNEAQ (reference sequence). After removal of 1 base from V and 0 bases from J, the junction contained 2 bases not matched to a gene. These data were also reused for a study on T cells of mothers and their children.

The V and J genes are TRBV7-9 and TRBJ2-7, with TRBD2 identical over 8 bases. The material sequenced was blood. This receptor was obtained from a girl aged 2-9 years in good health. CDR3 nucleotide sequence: TGTGCCAGCAGCTTAGGCGGGGGGAGCTCCTACGAGCAGTACTTC. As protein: CASSLGGGSSYEQYF.